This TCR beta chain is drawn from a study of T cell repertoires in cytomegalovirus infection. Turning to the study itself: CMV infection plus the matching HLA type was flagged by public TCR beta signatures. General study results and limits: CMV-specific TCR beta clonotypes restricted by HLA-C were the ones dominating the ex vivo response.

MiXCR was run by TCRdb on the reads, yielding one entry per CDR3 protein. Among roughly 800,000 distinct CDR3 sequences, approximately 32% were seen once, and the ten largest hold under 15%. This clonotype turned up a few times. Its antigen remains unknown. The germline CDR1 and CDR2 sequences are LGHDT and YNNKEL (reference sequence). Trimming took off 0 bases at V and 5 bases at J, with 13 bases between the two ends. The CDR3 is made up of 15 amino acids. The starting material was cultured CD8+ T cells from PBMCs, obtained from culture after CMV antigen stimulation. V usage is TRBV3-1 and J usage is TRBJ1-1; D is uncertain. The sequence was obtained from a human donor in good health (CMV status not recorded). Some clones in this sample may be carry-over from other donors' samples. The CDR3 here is CASSQDRRRDTEAFF. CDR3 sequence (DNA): TGTGCCAGCAGCCAAGATAGGCGGAGGGATACTGAAGCTTTCTTT. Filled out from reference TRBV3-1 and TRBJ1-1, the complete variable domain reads DTAVSQTPKYLVTQMGNDKSIKCEQNLGHDTMYWYKQDSKKFLKIMFSYNNKELIINETVPNRFSPKSPDKAHLNLHINSLELGDSAVYFCASSQDRRRDTEAFFGQGTRLTVV.